One and the same sample provided the 29 T cell receptor beta chains below, sequenced in a study of blood T cells in healthy people across ages. With a J-beta primer mix and a sample-barcoded 5' primer, a second PCR ran about 6 to 11 cycles. MiXCR, run by TCRdb on the 5' RACE reads, gives a single entry per CDR3 protein. The sample has 900,000 to 950,000 distinct CDR3 sequences; 25% to 35% are singletons. These data were also filed under a second study, of T cells of mothers and their children.

The sequencing sample was made of blood. These receptors originate from a woman between 35 and 50 years old in good health.

This sequence joins TRBV24-1 and TRBJ1-2, with a possible D match to TRBD1 (6 bases). Between the trimmed V and J ends, which lost 3 bases and 8 bases, there was a span of 18 bases. In germline, CDR1 is KGHDR, CDR2 SFDVKD. This CDR3 is 15 amino acids long. The CDR3 DNA reads as TGTGCCACCAGTGATCGGAACAGGGAAGTTGGGGGCTACACCTTC. Residues: CATSDRNREVGGYTF.

V and J are TRBV7-2 and TRBJ1-5; D unclear. Trimming took off 5 bases at V and 3 bases at J, with 14 bases between the two ends. The CDR3 runs to 15 residues. Looked up from germline, CDR1 is SGHTA and CDR2 is FQGNSA. The CDR3 spells CASSILVADNQPQHF. The CDR3 DNA reads as TGTGCCAGCAGCATCCTGGTTGCCGACAATCAGCCCCAGCATTTT.

A remark on this clonotype: An end of the junction differs from the germline gene, which may be a read error. This chain joins TRBV20-1 and TRBJ2-1; the D gene is possibly TRBD2 (7 bases). From germline, CDR1 is DFQATT and CDR2 SNEGSKA (reference sequence). This CDR3 has 14 residues. Here the CDR3 reads CSARGGRANYEQFF. The DNA for the CDR3 is TGCAGCGCTAGGGGGGGGAGGGCGAACTACGAGCAGTTCTTC.

With regard to this clonotype: One junction end does not reproduce the germline sequence, and a read error may be involved. The chain couples TRBV27 to TRBJ1-4; a possible D gene is TRBD1 (5 bases). Germline values: CDR1 MNHEY, CDR2 SMNVEV (reference sequence). CDR3 size: 15 residues. The CDR3 bases are TGTGCCAGCAGCTACGGGGGTGCAACTAATGAAAAACGGTTTTTT. Encoded protein: CASSYGGATNEKRFF.

This chain joins TRBV28 and TRBJ2-4; 10 bases are a match to TRBD1. TRBJ2-7 matches the DNA end more closely, so the J call is doubtful. Looked up from germline, CDR1 is MDHEN and CDR2 is SYDVKM. CDR3 length equals 15 residues. The CDR3 sequence: CASSLSLGTGDEQYF. CDR3 nucleotides: TGTGCCAGCAGTTTAAGCCTCGGGACAGGGGACGAGCAGTACTTC.

This sequence joins TRBV20-1 and TRBJ1-5; D gene ambiguous. Trimming cost V 4 bases and J 0 bases, with 10 bases left between them. Germline values: CDR1 DFQATT, CDR2 SNEGSKA (reference sequence). The CDR3 sequence is 14 residues long. In DNA form, the CDR3 reads TGCAGTGCTAAAGGTCTTACTAGCAATCAGCCCCAGCATTTT. Translating gives CSAKGLTSNQPQHF.

As for this clonotype: Mismatch with germline at one junction end may stem from a read error. The genes are TRBV28 and TRBJ1-1; D is unclear. In germline, CDR1 is MDHEN, CDR2 SYDVKM. The CDR3 sequence is 11 residues long. CDR3 sequence (DNA): TGTGTCAGCAGTTTCCTAGCTGAAGCTTTCTTT. This translates into CVSSFLAEAFF. The entire variable domain, with the rest obtained from reference TRBV28 and TRBJ1-1, is as follows: DVKVTQSSRYLVKRTGEKVFLECVQDMDHENMFWYRQDPGLGLRLIYFSYDVKMKEKGDIPEGYSVSREKKERFSLILESASTNQTSMYLCVSSFLAEAFFGQGTRLTVV.

This clonotype has just a few counts. The chain is built from TRBV5-1 and TRBJ2-7; D is unclear. Germline CDR1 is SGHRS and CDR2 is YFSETQ. Between the trimmed V and J ends, which lost 4 bases and 4 bases, there was a span of 9 bases. This CDR3 contains 12 residues. The CDR3 DNA is TGCGCCAGCAGCCAGAGTACGTACGAGCAGTACTTC. Protein sequence: CASSQSTYEQYF.

In this sample, this clonotype turned up a few times. This sequence joins TRBV5-1 and TRBJ2-7; 7 positions match TRBD1. Germline CDR1 and CDR2: SGHRS and YFSETQ. The CDR3 runs to 14 residues. V dropped 4 bases and J dropped 2; count of bases not matched to a gene: 6. For the CDR3, the DNA is TGCGCCAGCAGCGTTGACAGGGACACCTACGAGCAGTACTTC. Amino acids: CASSVDRDTYEQYF.

V is TRBV28 and J is TRBJ1-2; no firm D call. CDR3 length: 13 residues. Per germline, CDR1 MDHEN and CDR2 SYDVKM. V was pared by 8 bases and J by 5 bases, with 15 bases between. The DNA for the CDR3 is TGTGCCAGCCAGACTACCCCTACTTATGGCTACACCTTC. Residues: CASQTTPTYGYTF.

V gene TRBV5-5 combines with J gene TRBJ2-2; D possibly corresponds to TRBD1 (7 bases). Trimming took off 2 bases at V and 4 bases at J, with 9 bases between the two ends. The CDR3 spans 14 residues. Germline loops: CDR1 SGHKS, CDR2 YYEKEE (reference sequence). The CDR3 loop is CASSFQGGTGELFF. The CDR3 DNA reads as TGTGCCAGCAGCTTTCAGGGGGGCACCGGGGAGCTGTTTTTT.

The genes are TRBV7-2 and TRBJ2-3; D remains unclear. Germline V CDR1 and CDR2: SGHTA, FQGNSA. The CDR3 spans 15 residues. V was trimmed by 4 bases and J by 0 bases, leaving 11 bases between them. The CDR3 sequence is CASSSDPSSTDTQYF. The CDR3 nucleotides read TGTGCCAGCAGCTCAGACCCTTCTAGCACAGATACGCAGTATTTT. The whole variable domain, remainder taken from reference TRBV7-2 and TRBJ2-3, is GAGVSQSPSNKVTEKGKDVELRCDPISGHTALYWYRQSLGQGLEFLIYFQGNSAPDKSGLPSDRFSAERTGGSVSTLTIQRTQQEDSAVYLCASSSDPSSTDTQYFGPGTRLTVL.

The chain carries TRBV2 and TRBJ1-1, with 11 bases aligning to TRBD1. The ends lost 6 bases at V and 1 base at J; junction bases unmatched: 7. The CDR3 has 16 residues. Germline CDR1 reads SNHLY; CDR2 reads FYNNEI. CDR3 nucleotide sequence: TGTGCCAGCAGGGGGGACAGGGGGTCGGGGAACACTGAAGCTTTCTTT. Its protein is CASRGDRGSGNTEAFF.

Only a few counts were recorded for this clonotype. This chain uses TRBV18 with TRBJ2-1, with a tentative D call TRBD2 (6 bases). CDR3 length: 16 amino acids. Germline V CDR1 and CDR2: KGHSH, LQKENI. Trimming shortened V by 3 bases and J by 3 bases, and 15 bases separated the two germline ends. CDR3 protein: CASSPSSEWIYNEQFF. The CDR3 DNA reads TGTGCCAGCTCACCTTCTAGCGAGTGGATCTACAATGAGCAGTTCTTC.

Ten or more counts support this clonotype. The V and J genes are TRBV28 and TRBJ1-2; D gene ambiguous. The V and J ends lost 7 bases and 0 bases respectively, with 6 bases between them. The CDR3 length is 12 residues. Germline V CDR1 and CDR2: MDHEN, SYDVKM. The CDR3 reads CASTRANYGYTF. CDR3 DNA sequence: TGTGCCAGCACTAGGGCTAACTATGGCTACACCTTC.

As to this clonotype: This may stem from a read error, because a much larger clone lies one nucleotide away. The chain recombines TRBV7-2 with TRBJ2-1; D may be TRBD1 (6 bases). CDR3 length: 15 residues. Trimming took off 5 bases at V and 4 bases at J, with 15 bases between the two ends. Germline assignment: CDR1 SGHTA and CDR2 FQGNSA. The CDR3 protein is CASSGNRVSYNEQFF. CDR3 bases: TGTGCCAGCAGCGGTAACAGGGTCTCTTACAATGAGCAGTTCTTC. Supplemented by reference TRBV7-2 and TRBJ2-1, the full variable domain reads GAGVSQSPSNKVTEKGKDVELRCDPISGHTALYWYRQSLGQGLEFLIYFQGNSAPDKSGLPSDRFSAERTGGSVSTLTIQRTQQEDSAVYLCASSGNRVSYNEQFFGPGTRLTVL.

The rearrangement uses TRBV7-9 and TRBJ1-5; D is unresolved. This CDR3 spans 14 amino acids. In germline, CDR1 is SEHNR, CDR2 FQNEAQ (reference sequence). V was shortened by 4 bases and J by 5 bases, with 12 bases between the two germline ends. CDR3 nucleotide sequence: TGTGCCAGCAGCTCCTCAATGGGTTATCAGCCCCAGCATTTT. Translated: CASSSSMGYQPQHF.

This chain joins TRBV20-1 and TRBJ1-5; D is unresolved. The germline gives CDR1 DFQATT, CDR2 SNEGSKA (reference sequence). Trimming shortened V by 3 bases and J by 0 bases, and 9 bases separated the two germline ends. This CDR3 is 14 amino acids long. The CDR3 region is CSASATDSNQPQHF. The CDR3 DNA reads as TGCAGTGCTAGCGCCACAGATAGCAATCAGCCCCAGCATTTT.

This clonotype has a handful of counts. The chain links TRBV7-2 to TRBJ1-5, with D unresolved. Trimming pared 2 bases from V and 1 base from J, leaving 9 bases between. The CDR3 sequence is 15 residues long. The germline V gene has CDR1 SGHTA and CDR2 FQGNSA. The CDR3, as DNA: TGTGCCAGCAGCTTACCGGGTAGGAGCAATCAGCCCCAGCATTTT. This translates into CASSLPGRSNQPQHF.

The V gene is TRBV29-1, the J gene TRBJ2-1; the D gene is possibly TRBD2 (6 bases). The end of the DNA fits TRBJ2-7 better, so the J call may be wrong. The length of the CDR3 is 12 residues. Looked up from germline, CDR1 is SQVTM and CDR2 is ANQGSEA. The CDR3 is CSIGSGYNEQYF. Written as DNA, the CDR3 is TGCAGCATTGGTAGCGGATACAATGAGCAGTACTTC.

This clonotype has ten or more counts. The chain has TRBV12-3 or TRBV12-4 and TRBJ2-5, with TRBD2 as a possible D gene (6 bases). V was pared by 5 bases and J by 5 bases, with 18 bases between. This CDR3 contains 15 residues. CDR3 sequence reads: CASSHQGGAKETQYF. CDR3 coding DNA: TGTGCCAGCAGTCACCAGGGCGGGGCCAAGGAGACCCAGTACTTC.

This clonotype was found many times. This chain joins TRBV5-6 and TRBJ2-3; D gene uncertain. Trimming took off 1 base at V and 1 base at J, with 4 bases between the two ends. The length of the CDR3 is 13 residues. Looked up from germline, CDR1 is SGHDT and CDR2 is YYEEEE. The CDR3 region is CASSLKGTDTQYF. The CDR3 nucleotides read TGTGCCAGCAGCTTGAAGGGCACAGATACGCAGTATTTT.

With regard to this clonotype: This clone may be a read error of a much larger clone one base away. V usage is TRBV29-1 and J usage is TRBJ2-7; D is undetermined. The CDR3 totals 11 residues. The ends were cut back, 4 bases at V and 3 bases at J, with 7 bases in the middle. CDR1 and CDR2 (germline): SQVTM, ANQGSEA. In DNA, the CDR3 is TGCAGCGTTGTGACGGTCTACGAGCAGTACTTC. It translates to CSVVTVYEQYF.

Comments on this clonotype: This may be a read error, as it is one base from a much larger clone. The genes are TRBV5-1 and TRBJ2-7; maybe TRBD1 (6 bases). The ends were cut back, 3 bases at V and 7 bases at J, with 20 bases in the middle. Germline V lookup: CDR1 SGHRS, CDR2 YFSETQ. This CDR3 spans 15 amino acids. For the CDR3, the DNA is TGCGCCAGCAGCTCTACAGGGAGTTCGTTCCATGAGCAGTACTTC. As protein: CASSSTGSSFHEQYF.

This rearrangement joins TRBV5-1 to TRBJ2-3, with D possibly matching TRBD2 (6 bases). This CDR3 comprises 15 residues. Germline CDR1 SGHRS, CDR2 YFSETQ. V lost 4 bases and J lost 2, with 14 bases in between. The CDR3 coding sequence is TGCGCCAGCAGCGGAACGACTAGTCCCACAGATACGCAGTATTTT. It is translated as CASSGTTSPTDTQYF.

This clonotype has a handful of counts. V gene TRBV7-9 combines with J gene TRBJ1-5; a weak D match, TRBD1 (5 bases). Deletions cut 6 bases from V and 7 bases from J, with 16 bases between. CDR1 is SEHNR and CDR2 is FQNEAQ in the germline V gene (reference sequence). The CDR3 sequence is 14 residues long. In DNA, the CDR3 is TGTGCCAGCAGTAGAACGCCAGGGACCCAGCCCCAGCATTTT. Its translation is CASSRTPGTQPQHF.

This clonotype was detected many times. V and J are TRBV29-1 and TRBJ2-5; weak D call: TRBD2 (6 bases). Germline V gives CDR1 SQVTM, CDR2 ANQGSEA. CDR3 length: 13 amino acids. Deletions cut 6 bases from V and 1 base from J, with 12 bases between. In DNA form, the CDR3 reads TGCAGCGTGCCCGGGGGACCCCAAGAGACCCAGTACTTC. It translates to CSVPGGPQETQYF.

About this clonotype: A much larger clone differs by one base, so this may be a read error. The V call is TRBV18, the J call TRBJ1-2; D perhaps matches TRBD1 (6 bases). The germline V gene encodes CDR1 KGHSH and CDR2 LQKENI. Trimming stripped 2 bases from V and 7 bases from J, with 17 bases between. CDR3 length: 15 residues. The CDR3 nucleotides read TGTGCCAGCTCACCATCGGCTGGCAGGGGCTGTGGCTACACCTTC. Translated: CASSPSAGRGCGYTF.

For this clonotype: Possible read error: a much larger clone is one base away. V usage is TRBV5-6 and J usage is TRBJ2-7; perhaps D is TRBD1 or TRBD2 (6 bases each). The CDR3 extends over 15 amino acids. The germline V gene has CDR1 SGHDT and CDR2 YYEEEE. Trimming removed 6 bases at V and 7 bases at J, with 23 bases between. The CDR3 is CASIEQGRGEREQYF. CDR3 DNA sequence: TGTGCCAGCATCGAACAAGGAAGGGGGGAACGTGAGCAGTACTTC. The full variable domain, its missing parts supplied by reference TRBV5-6 and TRBJ2-7, is DAGVTQSPTHLIKTRGQQVTLRCSPKSGHDTVSWYQQALGQGPQFIFQYYEEEERQRGNFPDRFSGHQFPNYSSELNVNALLLGDSALYLCASIEQGRGEREQYFGPGTRLTVT.